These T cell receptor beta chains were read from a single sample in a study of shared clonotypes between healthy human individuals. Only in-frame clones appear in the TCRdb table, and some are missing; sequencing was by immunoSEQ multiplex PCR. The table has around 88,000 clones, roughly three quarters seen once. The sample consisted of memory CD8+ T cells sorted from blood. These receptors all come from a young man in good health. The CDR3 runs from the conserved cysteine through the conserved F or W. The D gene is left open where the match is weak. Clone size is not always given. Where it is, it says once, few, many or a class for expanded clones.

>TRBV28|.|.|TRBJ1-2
TGTGCCAGCAGACGAAAGACTTGGACAGCGCGAAACTATGGCTACACCTTC
CASRRKTWTARNYGYTF
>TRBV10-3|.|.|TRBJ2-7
TGTGCCATCAGTGAGTCGACTCAGCACGAGCAGTACTTC
CAISESTQHEQYF
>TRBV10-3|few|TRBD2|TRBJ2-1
TGTGCCATCAGTGACCACTCCGGGACTAGCGGGATCTATGAGCAGTTCTTC
CAISDHSGTSGIYEQFF
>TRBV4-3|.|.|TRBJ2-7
TGCGCCAGCAGCCAAGATTCCGGGGGCCGGAGCGAGCAGTACTTC
CASSQDSGGRSEQYF
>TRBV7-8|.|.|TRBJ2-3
TGTGCCAGCAACTTCGGAGCGGAACACACAGATACGCAGTATTTT
CASNFGAEHTDTQYF
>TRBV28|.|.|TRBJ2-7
TGTGCCAGCACGGGAGACTCCTACGAGCAGTACTTC
CASTGDSYEQYF
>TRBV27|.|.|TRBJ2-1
TGTGCCAGCAGTTTGGGAAAGTTTTTCTTGTTCGATGAGCAGTTCTTC
CASSLGKFFLFDEQFF
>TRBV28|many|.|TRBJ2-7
TGTGCCAGCAGTCCCGAAACCTACGAGCAGTACTTC
CASSPETYEQYF
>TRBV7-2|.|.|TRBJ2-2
TGTGCCAGCAGCAGACGGGGGAACACCGGGGAGCTGTTTTTT
CASSRRGNTGELFF
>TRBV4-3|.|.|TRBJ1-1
TGCGCCAGCAGCTTGGGGGCCACCACTGAAGCTTTCTTT
CASSLGATTEAFF
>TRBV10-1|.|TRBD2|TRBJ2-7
TGCGCCAGCAGTAAGACTAGCGGGCCCGGGGAGCAGTACTTC
CASSKTSGPGEQYF
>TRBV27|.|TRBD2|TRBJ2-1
TGTGCCAGCTCGGGACTAGCGGGAATTATTGCAAGTGAGCAGTTCTTC
CASSGLAGIIASEQFF
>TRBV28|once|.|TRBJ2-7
TGTGCCAGCAGTCCGCGGCAGAGCTCCTACGAGCAGTACTTC
CASSPRQSSYEQYF
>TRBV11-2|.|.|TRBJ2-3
TGTGCCAGCAGCTTAGGAGGGGGAGTTGGCACAGATACGCAGTATTTT
CASSLGGGVGTDTQYF
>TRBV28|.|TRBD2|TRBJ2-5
TGTGCCAGCAGTTCGCGGCGGGAGTGGGTAAAAACGGAGACCCAGTACTTC
CASSSRREWVKTETQYF
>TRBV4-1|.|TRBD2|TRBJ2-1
TGCGCCAGCAGCCAAGAAGGTAGCGGGAGTTACAATGAGCAGTTCTTC
CASSQEGSGSYNEQFF
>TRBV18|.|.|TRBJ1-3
TGTGCCAGCTCACCAATAAGACAGAGCTCTGGAAACACCATATATTTT
CASSPIRQSSGNTIYF
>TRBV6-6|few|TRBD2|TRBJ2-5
TGTGCCAGCAGTAGACATAGCGGGTCCCAAGAGACCCAGTACTTC
CASSRHSGSQETQYF
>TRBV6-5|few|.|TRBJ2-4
TGTGCCAGCAGTTACGGAGGGGGAGGGAACATTCAGTACTTC
CASSYGGGGNIQYF
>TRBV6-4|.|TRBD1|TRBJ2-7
TGTGCCAGCAGTTCCTCTCCCGGGACAGGGGGCTACGAGCAGTACTTC
CASSSSPGTGGYEQYF
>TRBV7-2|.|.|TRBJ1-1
TGTGCCAGCAGCTTCCGTATCGGGGGCGTTCTGAACACTGAAGCTTTCTTT
CASSFRIGGVLNTEAFF
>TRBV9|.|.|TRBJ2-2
TGTGCCACTGACGGGCTAAACACCGGGGAGCTGTTTTTT
CATDGLNTGELFF
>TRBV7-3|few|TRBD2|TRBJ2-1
TGTGCCAGCAGCCAAACTAGCGGGATAGTCAATGAGCAGTTCTTC
CASSQTSGIVNEQFF
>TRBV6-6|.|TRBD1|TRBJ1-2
TGTGCCAGCAGTCAACAGGGGAACTATGGCTACACCTTC
CASSQQGNYGYTF
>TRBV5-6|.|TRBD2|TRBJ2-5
TGTGCCAGCAGCCTATACGAACTTCGACTAGCGGGAACTGAGACCCAGTACTTC
CASSLYELRLAGTETQYF
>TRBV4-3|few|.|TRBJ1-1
TGCGCCAGCAGCCTCGAAGAGGGAGGCTCCGCTGAAGCTTTCTTT
CASSLEEGGSAEAFF
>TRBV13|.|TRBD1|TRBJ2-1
TGTGCCAGCAGCTTAGACAGGGGCTCCTACAATGAGCAGTTCTTC
CASSLDRGSYNEQFF
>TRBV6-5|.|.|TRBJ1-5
TGTGCCAGCACCAAAGGAGGAGGCAACCAGCCCCAGCATTTT
CASTKGGGNQPQHF
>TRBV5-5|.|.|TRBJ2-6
TGTGCCAGCAGCTTGGCGTCTGGGGCCAACGTCCTGACTTTC
CASSLASGANVLTF
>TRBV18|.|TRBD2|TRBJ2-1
TGTGCCAGCTCACCACGTTCCGCGGGAGCTAGGAATGAGCAGTTCTTC
CASSPRSAGARNEQFF
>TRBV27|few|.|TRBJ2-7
TGTGCCAGCAGCTCTTTGAGCTCCTACGAGCAGTACTTC
CASSSLSSYEQYF